This T cell receptor beta chain was profiled in a study of blood T cell repertoires in COVID-19. Sequencing was performed with immunoSEQ multiplex PCR; in TCRdb, only in-frame clones are kept and a portion is missing. The table has about 160,000 clones, more than 75% seen once. Trimming removed 4 bases at V and 1 base at J, with 10 bases between. The CDR3 has 14 residues. Germline V gene lookup returns CDR1 SGHRS and CDR2 YFSETQ. V usage is TRBV5-1 and J usage is TRBJ2-3; no definite D call. The receptor was derived from a man aged 35 to 55 with acute or convalescent COVID-19. The sample consisted of peripheral blood. The chain's CDR3 is CASSGGRGTDTQYF. As DNA, the CDR3 is TGCGCCAGCAGCGGCGGTCGTGGCACAGATACGCAGTATTTT.